Included here is one TCR beta chain sequence, with context. Its antigen is not known. CDR3 size: 16 residues. V lost 0 bases and J lost 6; bases outside the gene matches: 8. CDR1 and CDR2 (germline): LGHNA, YNFKEQ. These data are taken from a study of immune evolution from preneoplasia to lung adenocarcinoma. Whole-study findings and limits: Normal lung had highest clonality; later lesions appeared denser, more diverse. From normal lung to invasive adenocarcinoma, top clone frequencies appeared to decrease.

Premalignant or tumor cells were enriched by macro-dissection after pathologic assessment. The protocol was immunoSEQ multiplex PCR, while the TCRdb copy is restricted to in-frame clones and leaves out a portion. The sample has several thousand clones, approximately 78% seen once. The sample comprised FFPE lung adenocarcinoma in situ tissue. The sequence derives from a donor aged 70 or over with lung adenocarcinoma. This chain links TRBV4-2 with TRBJ1-5, with 7 bases lining up with TRBD1. CDR3 amino acids: CASSQDSRQGGQPQHF. The CDR3 DNA reads as TGTGCCAGCAGCCAAGATTCCCGACAGGGCGGTCAGCCCCAGCATTTT.